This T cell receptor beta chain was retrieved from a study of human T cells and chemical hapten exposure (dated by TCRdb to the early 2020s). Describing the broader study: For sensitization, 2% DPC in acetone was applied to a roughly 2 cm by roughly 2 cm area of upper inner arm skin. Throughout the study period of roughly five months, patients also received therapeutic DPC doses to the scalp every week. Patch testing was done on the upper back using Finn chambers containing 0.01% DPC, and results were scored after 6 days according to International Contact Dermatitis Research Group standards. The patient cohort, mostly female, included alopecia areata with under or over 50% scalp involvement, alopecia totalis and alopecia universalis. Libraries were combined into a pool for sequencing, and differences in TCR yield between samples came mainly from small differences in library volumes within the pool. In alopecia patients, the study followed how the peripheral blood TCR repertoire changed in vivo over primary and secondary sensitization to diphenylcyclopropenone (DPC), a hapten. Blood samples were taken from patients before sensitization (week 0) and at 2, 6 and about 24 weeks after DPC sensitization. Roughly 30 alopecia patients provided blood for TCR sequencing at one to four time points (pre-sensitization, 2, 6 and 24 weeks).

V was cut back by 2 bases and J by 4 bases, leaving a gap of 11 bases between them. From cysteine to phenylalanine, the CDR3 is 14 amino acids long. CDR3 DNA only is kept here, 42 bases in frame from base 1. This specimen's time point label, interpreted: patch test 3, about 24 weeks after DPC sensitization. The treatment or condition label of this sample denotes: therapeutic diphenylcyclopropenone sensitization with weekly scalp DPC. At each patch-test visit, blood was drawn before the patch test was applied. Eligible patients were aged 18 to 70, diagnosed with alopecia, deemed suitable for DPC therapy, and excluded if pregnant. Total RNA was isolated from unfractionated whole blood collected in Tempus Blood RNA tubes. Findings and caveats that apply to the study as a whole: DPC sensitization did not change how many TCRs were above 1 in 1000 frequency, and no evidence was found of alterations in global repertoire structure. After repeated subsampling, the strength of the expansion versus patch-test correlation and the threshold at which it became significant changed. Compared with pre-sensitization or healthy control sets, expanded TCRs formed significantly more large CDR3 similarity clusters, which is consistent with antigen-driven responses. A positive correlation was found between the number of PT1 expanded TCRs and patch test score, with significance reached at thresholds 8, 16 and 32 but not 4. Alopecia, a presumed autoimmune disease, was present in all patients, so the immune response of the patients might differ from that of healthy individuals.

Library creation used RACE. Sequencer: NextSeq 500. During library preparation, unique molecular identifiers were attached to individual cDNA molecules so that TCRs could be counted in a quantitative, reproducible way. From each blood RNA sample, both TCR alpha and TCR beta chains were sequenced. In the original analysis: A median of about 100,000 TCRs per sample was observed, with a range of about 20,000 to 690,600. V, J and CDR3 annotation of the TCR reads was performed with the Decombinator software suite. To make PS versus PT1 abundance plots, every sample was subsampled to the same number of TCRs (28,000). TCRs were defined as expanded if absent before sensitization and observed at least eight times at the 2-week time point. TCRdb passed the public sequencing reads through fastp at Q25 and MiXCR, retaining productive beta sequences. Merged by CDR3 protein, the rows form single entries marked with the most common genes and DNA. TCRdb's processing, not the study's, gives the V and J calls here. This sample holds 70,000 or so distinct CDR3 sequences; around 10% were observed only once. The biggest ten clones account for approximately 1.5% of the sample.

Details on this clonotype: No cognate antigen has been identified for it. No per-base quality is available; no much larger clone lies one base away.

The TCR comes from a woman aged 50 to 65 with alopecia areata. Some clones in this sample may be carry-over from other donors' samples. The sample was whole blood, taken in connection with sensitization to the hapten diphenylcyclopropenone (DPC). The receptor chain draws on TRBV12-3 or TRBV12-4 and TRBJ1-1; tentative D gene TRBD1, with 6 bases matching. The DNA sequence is TGTGCCAGCAGTTTACAGGGGACATTCACTGAAGCTTTCTTT. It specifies CASSLQGTFTEAFF.